The next 30 T cell receptor beta chains were all read from a single sample in a study of T cell responses to AZD1222 COVID-19 vaccine. Sequencing was performed with immunoSEQ multiplex PCR; in TCRdb, only in-frame clones are kept and a portion is missing. The profile covers fewer than 120,000 clones, with approximately 94% appearing a single time and around 3% taken by the ten largest. The source was peripheral blood, collected 28 days after the second AZD1222 dose. These receptor sequences come from an adult who received the AZD1222 COVID-19 vaccine.

The V gene is TRBV24-1, the J gene TRBJ2-3; 13 bases line up with TRBD2. The V segment lost 4 bases and the J segment 1 base; nucleotides outside the gene matches: 4. Germline lookup yields CDR1 KGHDR and CDR2 SFDVKD. The CDR3 runs to 17 residues. CDR3 nucleotide sequence: TGTGCCACCAGTGACCCAGGACTAGCGGGGGGCACAGATACGCAGTATTTT. Translated, it gives CATSDPGLAGGTDTQYF.

This clone was detected only once. The chain combines TRBV5-4 with TRBJ2-2, with no clear D. The CDR3 is 14 amino acids. Deletions cut 0 bases from V and 1 base from J, with 4 bases between. Looked up from germline, CDR1 is SGHNT and CDR2 is YYREEE (reference sequence). The CDR3: CASSLALNTGELFF. DNA of the CDR3: TGTGCCAGCAGCTTGGCCCTGAACACCGGGGAGCTGTTTTTT.

The CDR3 loop reads CSAGAPGGYTF. The DNA of the CDR3 is TGCAGTGCTGGGGCCCCGGGAGGCTACACCTTC. V is TRBV20-1 and J is TRBJ1-2; TRBD1 might be the D (5 bases). The CDR3 spans 11 residues. Trimming took off 5 bases at V and 8 bases at J, with 12 bases between the two ends. Germline values: CDR1 DFQATT, CDR2 SNEGSKA (reference sequence).

DNA of the CDR3: TGTGCCAGTAGTATAGGCGGAGGGCCGACCTATGGCTACACCTTC. The encoded protein is CASSIGGGPTYGYTF. The chain employs TRBV19 and TRBJ1-2; no clear D gene. Germline V gives CDR1 LNHDA, CDR2 SQIVND (reference sequence). This CDR3 is 15 amino acids long. Trimming shortened V by 1 base and J by 4 bases, and 13 bases separated the two germline ends.

A note on this clone: One end of the junction does not line up with germline, which may come from a read error. The chain employs TRBV5-6 and TRBJ1-3, with D perhaps matching TRBD1 (6 bases). CDR3 size: 15 residues. Germline V gives CDR1 SGHDT, CDR2 YYEEEE. This CDR3 reads CARSLGGPGGNTIYF. As DNA, the CDR3 is TGTGCCCGCAGCCTGGGGGGGCCGGGGGGAAACACCATATATTTT.

The chain joins TRBV19 to TRBJ1-1; D uncertain. The CDR3 has 13 amino acids. Trimming removed 7 bases from V and 1 base from J, with 10 bases in between. Germline-derived CDR1 and CDR2 are LNHDA and SQIVND (reference sequence). CDR3 residues: CASKWRENTEAFF. The CDR3 DNA reads as TGTGCCAGTAAGTGGAGGGAGAACACTGAAGCTTTCTTT.

This chain uses TRBV6-4 with TRBJ2-2; TRBD2 agrees at 11 bases. The CDR3 contains 18 residues. Germline trimming cut 5 bases from V and 1 base from J; bases unmatched to any gene: 9. Germline values: CDR1 MRHNA, CDR2 SNTAGT. In DNA, the CDR3 is TGTGCCAGCAGTCCCGTAATAGGACTAGCGGGGAACACCGGGGAGCTGTTTTTT. Its translation is CASSPVIGLAGNTGELFF.

The chain uses TRBV3-1 (or the pseudogene TRBV3-2) and TRBJ1-2; TRBD1 matches 10 bases. J was trimmed by 13 bases and V by 0 bases; bases with no gene match: 8. Germline CDR1 and CDR2: LGHDT and YNNKEL (reference sequence). This CDR3 comprises 14 residues. The CDR3 loop reads CASSQDATGGVSTF. The CDR3 DNA follows: TGTGCCAGCAGCCAAGATGCGACAGGGGGCGTTAGCACCTTC.

The chain employs TRBV7-2 and TRBJ2-7, with no clear D. Germline assignment: CDR1 SGHTA and CDR2 FQGNSA. Deletions cut 5 bases from V and 2 bases from J, with 13 bases between. The CDR3 sequence is 14 residues long. CDR3 in DNA: TGTGCCAGCAGCCCACCGGGCACCACCTACGAGCAGTACTTC. Encoded protein: CASSPPGTTYEQYF.

This chain uses TRBV18 with TRBJ2-3; D may be TRBD1 (5 bases). Germline V gene sequence: CDR1 KGHSH, CDR2 LQKENI. There are 14 residues in the CDR3. V was trimmed by 2 bases and J by 4 bases, leaving 10 bases between them. The CDR3 DNA sequence: TGTGCCAGCTCACCAAGGGGATTGGCAGATACGCAGTATTTT. Protein sequence: CASSPRGLADTQYF.

This clone was counted a single time. This chain joins TRBV6-1 and TRBJ1-2; D uncertain. Germline V CDR1 and CDR2: MNHNS, SASEGT. This CDR3 spans 14 amino acids. V was pared by 0 bases and J by 4 bases, with 9 bases between. For the CDR3, the DNA is TGTGCCAGCAGTGAAGCAGCGGGCTCCTATGGCTACACCTTC. Encoded protein: CASSEAAGSYGYTF.

The chain has TRBV5-6 and TRBJ1-2, with TRBD1 identical over 8 bases. V trimming: 5 bases; J trimming: 8 bases; junction bases outside the gene matches: 14. Germline V gene data show CDR1 as SGHDT and CDR2 as YYEEEE. The CDR3 contains 15 residues. For the CDR3, the DNA is TGTGCCAGCAGATCCGCCGGGACAGGATTTGTGGGCTACACCTTC. Its protein product is CASRSAGTGFVGYTF.

CDR3: CATSRMDTNSPLHF. Here the CDR3 DNA reads TGTGCCACCAGCAGAATGGACACCAATTCACCCCTCCACTTT. This rearrangement joins TRBV15 to TRBJ1-6; a weak D match, TRBD1 (5 bases). The CDR3 totals 14 residues. Trimming stripped 2 bases from V and 7 bases from J, with 9 bases between. CDR1 LNHNV and CDR2 YYDKDF come from the germline V gene (reference sequence).

The V call is TRBV6-5, the J call TRBJ1-6; D is undetermined. CDR3 length: 15 residues. Germline V CDR1 and CDR2: MNHEY, SVGAGI. Trimming removed 7 bases from V and 0 bases from J, with 10 bases in between. The CDR3 DNA sequence: TGTGCCAGCACCCGACTGAGCTCCTATAATTCACCCCTCCACTTT. Protein: CASTRLSSYNSPLHF.

The chain links TRBV9 to TRBJ1-4; possibly TRBD1 for D (5 bases). The germline V gene encodes CDR1 SGDLS and CDR2 YYNGEE. The CDR3 has 15 amino acids. V was cut by 2 bases and J by 2 bases, with 10 bases left in between. CDR3 sequence (DNA): TGTGCCAGCAGCGTGCGGGGACGGACTAATGAAAAACTGTTTTTT. It translates to CASSVRGRTNEKLFF. Full variable domain (remainder filled in from reference TRBV9 and TRBJ1-4): DSGVTQTPKHLITATGQRVTLRCSPRSGDLSVYWYQQSLDQGLQFLIQYYNGEERAKGNILERFSAQQFPDLHSELNLSSLELGDSALYFCASSVRGRTNEKLFFGSGTQLSVL.

This clone appeared once. The chain combines TRBV4-1 with TRBJ1-1; D unclear. The CDR3 runs 14 residues. Germline V CDR1 and CDR2: MGHRA, YSYEKL. V was pared by 4 bases and J by 4 bases, with 13 bases between. The CDR3 region is CASSPSARSTEAFF. The CDR3 DNA sequence: TGCGCCAGCAGCCCAAGTGCCCGAAGCACTGAAGCTTTCTTT.

The rearrangement links TRBV14 to TRBJ2-1; 10 nucleotides line up with TRBD2. The CDR3 extends over 15 amino acids. The V gene end was trimmed by 3 bases and the J gene end by 7 bases; junction bases not matched to a gene: 6. Germline-derived CDR1 and CDR2 are SGHDN and FVKESK. The CDR3 DNA follows: TGTGCCAGCAGCCATTTAGCGGGGGGAGAGAATGAGCAGTTCTTC. Amino acid sequence: CASSHLAGGENEQFF.

This clone has only one observation. This chain uses TRBV18 with TRBJ1-2; 8 nucleotides align to TRBD1. Germline values: CDR1 KGHSH, CDR2 LQKENI. CDR3 length equals 15 residues. J gave up 3 bases and V 2 bases, and 5 bases lay outside the gene matches. The CDR3 is CASSPRQGRDYGYTF. CDR3 nucleotide sequence: TGTGCCAGCTCACCAAGACAGGGGAGGGACTATGGCTACACCTTC.

The genes are TRBV19 and TRBJ1-1, with D uncertain. This CDR3 comprises 13 residues. V was trimmed by 6 bases and J by 2 bases, leaving 10 bases between them. Per the germline V gene, CDR1 is LNHDA and CDR2 is SQIVND (reference sequence). CDR3 bases: TGTGCCAGTAGCCAATTGGTAAACACTGAAGCTTTCTTT. The encoded protein is CASSQLVNTEAFF.

CDR3 in DNA: TGCGCCAGCAGCCAGGGGGGGCTATGGACTGAAGCTTTCTTT. Translation gives CASSQGGLWTEAFF. The gene calls are TRBV4-1 and TRBJ1-1; D is perhaps TRBD1 (6 bases). V was cut by 3 bases and J by 5 bases, with 13 bases left in between. This CDR3 is built from 14 residues. The germline CDR1 and CDR2 sequences are MGHRA and YSYEKL.

This clone was recorded once. The chain recombines TRBV18 with TRBJ1-2, with no clear D. The CDR3 runs 16 residues. Germline CDR1 is KGHSH and CDR2 is LQKENI. V lost 4 bases and J 5 bases, leaving 20 bases between the germline ends. As DNA, the CDR3 is TGTGCCAGCTCACGGAGGGAGGAACAAACAATATATGGCTACACCTTC. Protein sequence: CASSRREEQTIYGYTF.

The V gene is TRBV2, the J gene TRBJ1-1, with TRBD1 matching 7 bases. CDR3 size: 16 residues. The V gene's germline CDR1 is SNHLY and CDR2 FYNNEI. J gave up 4 bases and V 4 bases, and 12 bases lay outside the gene matches. For the CDR3, the DNA is TGTGCCAGCAGTGTGAGCCGAGTACAGGGGAGCACTGAAGCTTTCTTT. This sequence encodes CASSVSRVQGSTEAFF.

The table lists this clone with many counts. V and J are TRBV7-9 and TRBJ2-1; the D is unclear. V was cut by 4 bases and J by 9 bases, with 16 bases left in between. The CDR3 is 14 residues long. CDR1 SEHNR and CDR2 FQNEAQ come from the germline V gene (reference sequence). CDR3 residues: CASSWATGIGEQFF. The CDR3 DNA follows: TGTGCCAGCAGCTGGGCGACTGGGATTGGTGAGCAGTTCTTC.

The chain combines TRBV6-5 with TRBJ1-5; D is undetermined. The CDR3 sequence is 15 residues long. The germline V gene encodes CDR1 MNHEY and CDR2 SVGAGI. The ends were cut back, 6 bases at V and 6 bases at J, with 18 bases in the middle. Written as DNA, the CDR3 is TGTGCCAGCAGACCGGGCCTCACGAGCCGTCAGCCCCAGCATTTT. Encoded protein: CASRPGLTSRQPQHF.

The chain combines TRBV5-5 with TRBJ2-1, with 11 bases fitting TRBD2. Germline trimming cut 0 bases from V and 4 bases from J; bases unmatched to any gene: 3. The CDR3 loop spans 16 amino acids. CDR1 SGHKS and CDR2 YYEKEE come from the germline V gene (reference sequence). CDR3 residues: CASSLAVAGGYNEQFF. DNA of the CDR3: TGTGCCAGCAGCTTGGCAGTAGCGGGAGGGTACAATGAGCAGTTCTTC.

The rearrangement uses TRBV11-1 and TRBJ1-2; D is uncertain. The CDR3 spans 14 residues. CDR1 and CDR2 (germline): SGHAT, FQDESV (reference sequence). V was clipped by 9 bases and J by 5 bases, with 19 bases between them. Written as DNA, the CDR3 is TGTGCCAGTGAGAGCCCTTCCTCAGGATATGGCTACACCTTC. The encoded protein is CASESPSSGYGYTF. The full variable domain, rest sourced from reference TRBV11-1 and TRBJ1-2, is EAEVAQSPRYKITEKSQAVAFWCDPISGHATLYWYRQILGQGPELLVQFQDESVVDDSQLPKDRFSAERLKGVDSTLKIQPAELGDSAMYLCASESPSSGYGYTFGSGTRLTVV.

The chain is built from TRBV7-9 and TRBJ1-1; D is undetermined. Germline CDR1 reads SEHNR; CDR2 reads FQNEAQ (reference sequence). Trimming stripped 1 base from V and 2 bases from J, with 8 bases between. CDR3 length equals 14 residues. The CDR3 spells CASSLVDRNTEAFF. In nucleotides, the CDR3 is TGTGCCAGCAGCTTAGTCGATAGAAACACTGAAGCTTTCTTT.

This chain uses TRBV6-5 with TRBJ1-6; D gene uncertain. Trimming took 8 bases from V and 6 from J, leaving 11 bases between them. CDR1 is MNHEY, CDR2 SVGAGI, per germline. The CDR3 consists of 13 residues. The CDR3 region is CASVRTLNSPLHF. CDR3 DNA: TGTGCCAGCGTCCGGACGCTTAATTCACCCCTCCACTTT.

This sequence joins TRBV6-5 and TRBJ1-2; D might be TRBD1 (5 bases). CDR3 length: 15 amino acids. Germline CDR1 is MNHEY and CDR2 is SVGAGI. Trimming cost V 4 bases and J 5 bases, with 17 bases left between them. Here the CDR3 DNA reads TGTGCCAGCAGTTTTGACAGCCCATCAATATATGGCTACACCTTC. Protein: CASSFDSPSIYGYTF.

The rearrangement links TRBV21-1 to TRBJ1-5; the D call of TRBD1 is as the table states it, not checked on the DNA. TRBV21-1 is reported as a pseudogene. The CDR3 is made up of 19 amino acids. Here the CDR3 DNA reads TGTGCCAGCAGCAAAACTTGGGCAGGGGGAGGATATAGCAATCAGCCCCAGCATTTT. This encodes CASSKTWAGGGYSNQPQHF.